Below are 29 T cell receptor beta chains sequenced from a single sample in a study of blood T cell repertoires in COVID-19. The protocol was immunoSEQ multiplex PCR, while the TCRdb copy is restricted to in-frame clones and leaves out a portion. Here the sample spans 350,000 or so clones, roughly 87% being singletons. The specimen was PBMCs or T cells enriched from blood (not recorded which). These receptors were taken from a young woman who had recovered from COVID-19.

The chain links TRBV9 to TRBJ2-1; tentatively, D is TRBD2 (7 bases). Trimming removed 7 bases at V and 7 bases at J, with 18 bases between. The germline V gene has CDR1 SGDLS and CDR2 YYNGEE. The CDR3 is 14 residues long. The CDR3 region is CASSAGGRGNEQFF. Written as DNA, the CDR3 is TGTGCCAGCTCAGCCGGGGGGCGGGGGAATGAGCAGTTCTTC.

In DNA form, the CDR3 reads TGTGCCAGCAGCTTAGGGTCAGCGAGACTCATGAACACTGAAGCTTTCTTT. It translates to CASSLGSARLMNTEAFF. This chain uses TRBV7-2 with TRBJ1-1; D gene ambiguous. Germline V CDR1 and CDR2: SGHTA, FQGNSA. V was pared by 1 base and J by 0 bases, with 15 bases between. The CDR3 has 17 residues. The whole variable domain, remainder taken from reference TRBV7-2 and TRBJ1-1, is GAGVSQSPSNKVTEKGKDVELRCDPISGHTALYWYRQSLGQGLEFLIYFQGNSAPDKSGLPSDRFSAERTGGSVSTLTIQRTQQEDSAVYLCASSLGSARLMNTEAFFGQGTRLTVV.

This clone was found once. The DNA of the CDR3 is TGTGCCAGCAGCTTTGTCGGGACAGGGGGCACTGAAGCTTTCTTT. As protein: CASSFVGTGGTEAFF. V and J are TRBV7-2 and TRBJ1-1; 11 bases match TRBD1. Germline trimming cut 3 bases from V and 4 bases from J; bases unmatched to any gene: 4. CDR1 SGHTA and CDR2 FQGNSA come from the germline V gene. This CDR3 region has 15 residues.

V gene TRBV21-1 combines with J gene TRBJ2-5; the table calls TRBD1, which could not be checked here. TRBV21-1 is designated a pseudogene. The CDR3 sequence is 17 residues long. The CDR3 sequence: CASNGQGSTPDQETQYF. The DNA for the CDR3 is TGTGCCAGCAACGGACAGGGGTCTACTCCAGACCAAGAGACCCAGTACTTC.

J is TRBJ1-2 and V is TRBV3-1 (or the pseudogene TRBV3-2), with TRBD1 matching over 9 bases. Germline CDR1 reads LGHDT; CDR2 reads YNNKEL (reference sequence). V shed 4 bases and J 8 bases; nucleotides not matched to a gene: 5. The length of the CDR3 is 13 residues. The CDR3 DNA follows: TGTGCCAGCAGCCCCGGGACAGGGCGCGGCTACACCTTC. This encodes CASSPGTGRGYTF.

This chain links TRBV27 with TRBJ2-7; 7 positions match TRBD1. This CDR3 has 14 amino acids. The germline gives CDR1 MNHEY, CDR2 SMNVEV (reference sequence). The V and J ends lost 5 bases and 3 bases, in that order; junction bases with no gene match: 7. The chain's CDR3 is CASSIRQGGYEQYF. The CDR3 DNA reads TGTGCCAGCAGTATTAGACAGGGTGGCTACGAGCAGTACTTC.

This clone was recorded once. This CDR3 reads CASSQDLHSLSGRSGNTIYF. The DNA of the CDR3 is TGTGCCAGCAGCCAAGATCTGCACAGCCTATCCGGAAGATCTGGAAACACCATATATTTT. This chain links TRBV3-1 (or the pseudogene TRBV3-2) with TRBJ1-3; D unresolved. This CDR3 contains 20 residues. V lost 0 bases, J lost 1 base, and 22 bases lay in between. Germline V gene lookup returns CDR1 LGHDT and CDR2 YNNKEL (reference sequence).

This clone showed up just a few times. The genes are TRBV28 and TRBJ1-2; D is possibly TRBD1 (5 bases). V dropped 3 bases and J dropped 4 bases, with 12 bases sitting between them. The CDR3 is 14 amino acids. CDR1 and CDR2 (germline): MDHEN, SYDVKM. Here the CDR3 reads CASSLPTESYGYTF. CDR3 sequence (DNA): TGTGCCAGCAGTTTGCCGACAGAGAGCTATGGCTACACCTTC.

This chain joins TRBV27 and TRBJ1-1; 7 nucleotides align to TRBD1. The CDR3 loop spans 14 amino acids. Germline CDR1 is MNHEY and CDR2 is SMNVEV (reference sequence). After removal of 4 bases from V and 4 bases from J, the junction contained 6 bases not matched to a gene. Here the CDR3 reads CASSSGQLVTEAFF. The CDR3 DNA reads TGTGCCAGCAGTTCGGGACAGCTGGTCACTGAAGCTTTCTTT.

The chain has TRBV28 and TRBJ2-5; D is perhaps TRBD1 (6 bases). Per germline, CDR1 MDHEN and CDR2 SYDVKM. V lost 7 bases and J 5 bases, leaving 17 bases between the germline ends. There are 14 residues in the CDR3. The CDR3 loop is CASILSRGAETQYF. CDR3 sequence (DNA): TGTGCCAGCATCCTTTCCAGGGGCGCGGAGACCCAGTACTTC.

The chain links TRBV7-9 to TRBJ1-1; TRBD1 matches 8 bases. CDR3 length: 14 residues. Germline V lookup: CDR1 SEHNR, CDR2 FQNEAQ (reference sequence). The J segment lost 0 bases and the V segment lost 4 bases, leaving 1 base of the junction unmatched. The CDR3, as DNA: TGTGCCAGCAGCTGGACAGGGATGAACACTGAAGCTTTCTTT. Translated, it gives CASSWTGMNTEAFF.

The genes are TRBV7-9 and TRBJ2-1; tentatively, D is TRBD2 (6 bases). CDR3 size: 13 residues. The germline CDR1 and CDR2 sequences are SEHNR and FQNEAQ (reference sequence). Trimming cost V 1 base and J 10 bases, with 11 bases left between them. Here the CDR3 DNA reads TGTGCCAGCAGCTTAGAACTAGCCCCCGAGCAGTTCTTC. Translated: CASSLELAPEQFF.

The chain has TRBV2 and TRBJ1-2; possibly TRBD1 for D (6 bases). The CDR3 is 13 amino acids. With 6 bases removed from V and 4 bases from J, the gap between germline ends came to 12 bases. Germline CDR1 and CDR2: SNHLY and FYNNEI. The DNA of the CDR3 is TGTGCCAGCAGCACAGGGACATTCTATGGCTACACCTTC. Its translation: CASSTGTFYGYTF. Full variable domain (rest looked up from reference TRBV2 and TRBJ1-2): EPEVTQTPSHQVTQMGQEVILRCVPISNHLYFYWYRQILGQKVEFLVSFYNNEISEKSEIFDDQFSVERPDGSNFTLKIRSTKLEDSAMYFCASSTGTFYGYTFGSGTRLTVV.

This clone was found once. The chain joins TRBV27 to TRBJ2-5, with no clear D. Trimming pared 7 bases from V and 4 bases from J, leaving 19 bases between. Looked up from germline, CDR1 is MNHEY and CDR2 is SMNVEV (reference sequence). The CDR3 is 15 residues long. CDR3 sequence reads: CASTLFPITRETQYF. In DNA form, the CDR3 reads TGTGCCAGCACCCTTTTCCCCATTACACGAGAGACCCAGTACTTC.

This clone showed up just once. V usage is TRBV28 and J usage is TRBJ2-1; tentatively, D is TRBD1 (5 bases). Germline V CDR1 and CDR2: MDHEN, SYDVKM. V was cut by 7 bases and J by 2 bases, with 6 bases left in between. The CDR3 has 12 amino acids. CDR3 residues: CASTDTYNEQFF. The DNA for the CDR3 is TGTGCCAGCACGGACACCTACAATGAGCAGTTCTTC.

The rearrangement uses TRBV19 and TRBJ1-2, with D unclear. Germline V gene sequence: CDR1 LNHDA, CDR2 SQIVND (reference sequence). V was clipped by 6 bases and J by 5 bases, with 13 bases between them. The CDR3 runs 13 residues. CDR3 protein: CASSLADVYGYTF. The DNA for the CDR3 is TGTGCCAGTAGCCTTGCGGATGTGTATGGCTACACCTTC.

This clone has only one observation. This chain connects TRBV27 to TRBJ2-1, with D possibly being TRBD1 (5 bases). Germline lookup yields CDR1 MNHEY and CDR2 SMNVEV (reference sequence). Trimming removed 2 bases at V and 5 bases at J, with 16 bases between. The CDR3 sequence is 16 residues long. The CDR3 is CASSLLGRVKHNEQFF. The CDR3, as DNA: TGTGCCAGCAGTTTACTGGGCAGGGTGAAACACAATGAGCAGTTCTTC.

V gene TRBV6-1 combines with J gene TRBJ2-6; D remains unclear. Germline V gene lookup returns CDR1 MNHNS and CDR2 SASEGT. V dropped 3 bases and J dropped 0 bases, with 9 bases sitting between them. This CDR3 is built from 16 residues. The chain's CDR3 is CASSDGPLSGANVLTF. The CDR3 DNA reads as TGTGCCAGCAGTGATGGCCCTCTCTCTGGGGCCAACGTCCTGACTTTC.

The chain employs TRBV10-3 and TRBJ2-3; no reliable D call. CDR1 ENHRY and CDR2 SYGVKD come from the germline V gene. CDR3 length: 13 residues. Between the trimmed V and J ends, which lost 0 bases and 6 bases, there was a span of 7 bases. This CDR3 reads CAISESKEDTQYF. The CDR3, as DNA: TGTGCCATCAGTGAGTCGAAGGAGGATACGCAGTATTTT.

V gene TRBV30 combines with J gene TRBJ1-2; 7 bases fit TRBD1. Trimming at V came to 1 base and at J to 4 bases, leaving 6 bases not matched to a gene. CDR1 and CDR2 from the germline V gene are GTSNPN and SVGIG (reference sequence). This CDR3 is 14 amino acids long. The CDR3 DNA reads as TGTGCCTGGAGTGGACAGGGACGGGCCTATGGCTACACCTTC. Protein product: CAWSGQGRAYGYTF.

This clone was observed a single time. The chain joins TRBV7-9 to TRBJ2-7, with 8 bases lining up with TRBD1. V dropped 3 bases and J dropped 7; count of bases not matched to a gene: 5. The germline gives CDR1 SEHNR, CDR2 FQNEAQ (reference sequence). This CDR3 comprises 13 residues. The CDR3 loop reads CASSFQGAGEQYF. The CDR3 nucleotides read TGTGCCAGCAGCTTTCAGGGGGCTGGGGAGCAGTACTTC.

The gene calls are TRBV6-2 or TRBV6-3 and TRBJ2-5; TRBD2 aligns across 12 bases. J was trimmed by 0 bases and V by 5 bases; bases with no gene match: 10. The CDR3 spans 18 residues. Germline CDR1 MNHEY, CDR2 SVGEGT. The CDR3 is CASSPGTSGHPNQETQYF. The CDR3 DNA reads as TGTGCCAGCAGTCCAGGGACTAGCGGGCATCCTAACCAAGAGACCCAGTACTTC.

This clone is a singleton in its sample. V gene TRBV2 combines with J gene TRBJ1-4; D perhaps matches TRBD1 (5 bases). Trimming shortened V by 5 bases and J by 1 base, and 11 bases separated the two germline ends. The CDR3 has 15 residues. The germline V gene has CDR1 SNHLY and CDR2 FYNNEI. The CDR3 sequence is CASSPQGGTNEKLFF. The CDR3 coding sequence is TGTGCCAGCAGTCCTCAGGGAGGAACTAATGAAAAACTGTTTTTT.

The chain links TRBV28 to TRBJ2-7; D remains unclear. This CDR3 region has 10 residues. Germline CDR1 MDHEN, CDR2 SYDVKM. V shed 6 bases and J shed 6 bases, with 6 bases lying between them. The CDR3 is CASRRSEQYF. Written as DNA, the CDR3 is TGTGCCAGCAGGCGGTCCGAGCAGTACTTC.

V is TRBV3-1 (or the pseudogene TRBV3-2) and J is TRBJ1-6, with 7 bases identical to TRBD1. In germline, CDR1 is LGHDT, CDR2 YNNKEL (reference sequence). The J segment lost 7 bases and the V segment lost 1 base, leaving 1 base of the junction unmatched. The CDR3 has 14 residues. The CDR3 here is CASSQAGGNSPLHF. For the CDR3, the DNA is TGTGCCAGCAGCCAAGCAGGGGGAAATTCACCCCTCCACTTT.

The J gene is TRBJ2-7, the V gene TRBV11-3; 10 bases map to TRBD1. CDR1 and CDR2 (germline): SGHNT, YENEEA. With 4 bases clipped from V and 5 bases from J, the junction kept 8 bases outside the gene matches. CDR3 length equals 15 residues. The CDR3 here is CASSSRTGGWDEQYF. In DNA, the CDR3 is TGTGCCAGCAGCTCCCGGACAGGGGGATGGGACGAGCAGTACTTC. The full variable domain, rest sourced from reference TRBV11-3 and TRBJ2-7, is EAGVVQSPRYKIIEKKQPVAFWCNPISGHNTLYWYLQNLGQGPELLIRYENEEAVDDSQLPKDRFSAERLKGVDSTLKIQPAELGDSAVYLCASSSRTGGWDEQYFGPGTRLTVT.

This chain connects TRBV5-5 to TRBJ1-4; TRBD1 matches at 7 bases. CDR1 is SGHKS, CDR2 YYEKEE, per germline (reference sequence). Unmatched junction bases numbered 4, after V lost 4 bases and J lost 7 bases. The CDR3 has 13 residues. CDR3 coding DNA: TGTGCCAGCAGCACAGGGACAGCTGAAAAACTGTTTTTT. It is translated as CASSTGTAEKLFF.

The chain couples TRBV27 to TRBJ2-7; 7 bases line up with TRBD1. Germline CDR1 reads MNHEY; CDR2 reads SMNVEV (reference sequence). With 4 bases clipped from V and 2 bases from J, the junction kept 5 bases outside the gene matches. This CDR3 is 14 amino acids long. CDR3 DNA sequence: TGTGCCAGCAGTTCACCGGACAGGCCCTACGAGCAGTACTTC. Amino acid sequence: CASSSPDRPYEQYF.

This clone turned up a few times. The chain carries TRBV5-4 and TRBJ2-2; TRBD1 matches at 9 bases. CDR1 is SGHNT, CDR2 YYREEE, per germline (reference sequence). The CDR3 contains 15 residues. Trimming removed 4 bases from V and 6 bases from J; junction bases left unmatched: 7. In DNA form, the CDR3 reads TGTGCCAGCAGCCCCGGACAGGGGAAGTCCGGGGAGCTGTTTTTT. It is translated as CASSPGQGKSGELFF.